The source of this T cell receptor (beta chain) is a study of blood T cell repertoires in COVID-19. The trim removed 5 bases at V and 4 bases at J, leaving 15 bases unmatched. Germline CDR1 reads ENHRY; CDR2 reads SYGVKD. This CDR3 has 19 amino acids. TCRdb keeps only in-frame clones here, not all; method: immunoSEQ multiplex PCR. Of 15,000 to 17,000 clones listed, 82% are singletons. Sequenced sample: peripheral blood. This chain uses TRBV10-3 with TRBJ2-2; 11 bases align to TRBD2. The TCR sequence derives from a man older than 75 with active or convalescent COVID-19. CDR3 region: CAISPHLAGGQGSTGELFF. CDR3 DNA sequence: TGTGCCATCAGTCCCCACCTAGCGGGGGGCCAAGGTTCCACCGGGGAGCTGTTTTTT.